This TCR beta chain comes out of a study of blood T cell repertoires in COVID-19. Clones were sequenced by immunoSEQ multiplex PCR, and TCRdb holds only the in-frame ones, with some missing. The table has about 45,000 clones, about 89% seen once. V shed 5 bases, J shed 12 bases, and the junction held 5 bases outside the gene matches. The CDR3 length is 12 residues. Germline CDR1 reads LNHDA; CDR2 reads SQIVND (reference sequence). This clone appeared a few times. The chain uses TRBV19 and TRBJ2-1, with 9 bases lining up with TRBD2. The sequenced material came from peripheral blood. The receptor was isolated from a human donor in a cohort sampled during active COVID-19. Written as DNA, the CDR3 is TGTGCCAGTAGTTCTAGCGGGAAGTCGCAGTTCTTC. Encoded protein: CASSSSGKSQFF.